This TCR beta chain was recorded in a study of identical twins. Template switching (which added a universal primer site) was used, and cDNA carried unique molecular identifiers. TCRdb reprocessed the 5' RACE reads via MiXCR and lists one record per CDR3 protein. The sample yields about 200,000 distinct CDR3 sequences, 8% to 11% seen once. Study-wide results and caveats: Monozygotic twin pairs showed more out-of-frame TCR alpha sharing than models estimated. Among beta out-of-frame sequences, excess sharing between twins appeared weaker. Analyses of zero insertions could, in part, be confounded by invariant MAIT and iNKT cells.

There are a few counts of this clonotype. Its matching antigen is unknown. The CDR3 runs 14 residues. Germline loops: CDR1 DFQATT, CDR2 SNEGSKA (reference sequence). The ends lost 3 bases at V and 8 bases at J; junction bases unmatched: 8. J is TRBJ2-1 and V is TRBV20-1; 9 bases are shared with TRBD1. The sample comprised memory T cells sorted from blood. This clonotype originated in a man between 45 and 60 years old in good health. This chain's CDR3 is CSASRDRDLYEQFF. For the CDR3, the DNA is TGCAGTGCTAGCCGGGACAGGGATCTCTATGAGCAGTTCTTC.